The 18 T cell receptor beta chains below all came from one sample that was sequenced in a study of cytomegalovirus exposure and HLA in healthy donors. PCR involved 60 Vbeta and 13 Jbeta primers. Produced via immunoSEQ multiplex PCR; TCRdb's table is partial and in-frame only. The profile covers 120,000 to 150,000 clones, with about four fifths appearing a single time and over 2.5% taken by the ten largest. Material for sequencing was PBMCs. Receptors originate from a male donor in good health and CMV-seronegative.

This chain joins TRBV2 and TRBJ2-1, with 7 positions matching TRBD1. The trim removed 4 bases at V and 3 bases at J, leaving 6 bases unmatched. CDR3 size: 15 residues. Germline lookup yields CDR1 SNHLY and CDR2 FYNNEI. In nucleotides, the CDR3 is TGTGCCAGCAGTGGAGAAGGGACAGTCTACAATGAGCAGTTCTTC. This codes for CASSGEGTVYNEQFF.

CDR3 DNA sequence: TGCGCCAGCAGCTCCGGACCCGGGGACACAGATACGCAGTATTTT. Translating it yields CASSSGPGDTDTQYF. This chain links TRBV5-1 with TRBJ2-3, with a possible D match to TRBD2 (5 bases). CDR1 and CDR2 from the germline V gene are SGHRS and YFSETQ. The CDR3 is made up of 15 amino acids. V shed 3 bases and J shed 2 bases, with 13 bases lying between them.

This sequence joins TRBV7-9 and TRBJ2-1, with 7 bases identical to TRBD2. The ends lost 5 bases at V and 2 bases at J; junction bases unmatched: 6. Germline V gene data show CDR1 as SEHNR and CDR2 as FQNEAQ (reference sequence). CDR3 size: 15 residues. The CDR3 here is CASSVRSGPYNEQFF. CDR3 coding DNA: TGTGCCAGCAGCGTACGTAGCGGGCCCTACAATGAGCAGTTCTTC.

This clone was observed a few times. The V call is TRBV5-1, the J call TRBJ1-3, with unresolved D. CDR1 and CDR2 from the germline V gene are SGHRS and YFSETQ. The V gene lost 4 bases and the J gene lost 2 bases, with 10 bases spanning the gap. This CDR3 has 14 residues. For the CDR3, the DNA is TGCGCCAGCAGCCCCCGGGGAGCTGGAAACACCATATATTTT. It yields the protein CASSPRGAGNTIYF.

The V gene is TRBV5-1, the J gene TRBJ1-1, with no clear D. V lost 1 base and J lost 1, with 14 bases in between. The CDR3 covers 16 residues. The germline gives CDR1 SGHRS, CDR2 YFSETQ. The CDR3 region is CASSLTPSSRNTEAFF. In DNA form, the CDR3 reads TGCGCCAGCAGCTTGACCCCCTCGTCTAGGAACACTGAAGCTTTCTTT.

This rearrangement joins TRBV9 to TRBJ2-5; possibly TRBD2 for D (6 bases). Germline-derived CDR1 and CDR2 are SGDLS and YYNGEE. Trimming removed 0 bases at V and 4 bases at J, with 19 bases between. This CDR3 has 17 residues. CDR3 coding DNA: TGTGCCAGCAGCGTAGAGGGCTCCCTCTGGGGGGTAGAGACCCAGTACTTC. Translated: CASSVEGSLWGVETQYF. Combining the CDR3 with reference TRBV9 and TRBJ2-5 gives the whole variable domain DSGVTQTPKHLITATGQRVTLRCSPRSGDLSVYWYQQSLDQGLQFLIQYYNGEERAKGNILERFSAQQFPDLHSELNLSSLELGDSALYFCASSVEGSLWGVETQYFGPGTRLLVL.

The CDR3 region is CASTRDRGNYGYTF. The CDR3 DNA sequence: TGCGCCAGCACAAGGGACAGGGGAAACTATGGCTACACCTTC. J is TRBJ1-2 and V is TRBV4-1; 10 bases line up with TRBD1. This CDR3 has 14 residues. The germline V gene encodes CDR1 MGHRA and CDR2 YSYEKL. V shed 7 bases, J shed 2 bases, and the junction held 4 bases outside the gene matches.

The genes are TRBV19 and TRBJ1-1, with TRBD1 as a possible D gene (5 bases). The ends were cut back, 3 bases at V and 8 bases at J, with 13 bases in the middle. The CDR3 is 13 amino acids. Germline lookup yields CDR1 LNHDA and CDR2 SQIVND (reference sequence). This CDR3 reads CASSITGGWEAFF. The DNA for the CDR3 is TGTGCCAGTAGTATCACGGGGGGTTGGGAAGCTTTCTTT.

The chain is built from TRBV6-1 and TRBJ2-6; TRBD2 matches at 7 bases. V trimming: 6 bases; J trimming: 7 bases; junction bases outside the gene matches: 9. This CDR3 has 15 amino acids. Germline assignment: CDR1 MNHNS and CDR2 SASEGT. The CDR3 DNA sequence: TGTGCCAGCAGCGAGTTGGAGACTAGCGCCAACGTCCTGACTTTC. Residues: CASSELETSANVLTF.

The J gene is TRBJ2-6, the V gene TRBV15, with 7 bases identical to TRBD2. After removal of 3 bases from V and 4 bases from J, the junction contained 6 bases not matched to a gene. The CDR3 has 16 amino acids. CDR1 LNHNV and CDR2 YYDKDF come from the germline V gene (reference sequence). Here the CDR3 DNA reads TGTGCCACCAGCAGGGGAGGGGCGTCCGGGGCCAACGTCCTGACTTTC. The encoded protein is CATSRGGASGANVLTF.

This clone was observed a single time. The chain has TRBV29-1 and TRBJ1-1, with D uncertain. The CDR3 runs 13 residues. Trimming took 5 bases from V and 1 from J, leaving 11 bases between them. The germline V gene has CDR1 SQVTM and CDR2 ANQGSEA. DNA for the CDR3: TGCAGCGTTTTTGGGCAGTCGAACACTGAAGCTTTCTTT. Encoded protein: CSVFGQSNTEAFF.

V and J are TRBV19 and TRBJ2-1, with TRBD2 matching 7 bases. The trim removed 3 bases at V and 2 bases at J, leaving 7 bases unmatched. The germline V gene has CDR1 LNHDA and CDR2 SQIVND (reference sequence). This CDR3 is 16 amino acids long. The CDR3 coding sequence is TGTGCCAGTAGTATCAAAGCGGGGCGCACCTACAATGAGCAGTTCTTC. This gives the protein CASSIKAGRTYNEQFF.

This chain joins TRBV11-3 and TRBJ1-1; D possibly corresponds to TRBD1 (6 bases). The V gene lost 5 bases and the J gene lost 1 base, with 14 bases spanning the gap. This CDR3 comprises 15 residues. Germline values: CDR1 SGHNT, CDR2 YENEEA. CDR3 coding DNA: TGTGCCAGCAGCATGACAGGTCTAGAGAACACTGAAGCTTTCTTT. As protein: CASSMTGLENTEAFF.

CDR3 residues: CASSPTPDTAGYTF. In DNA, the CDR3 is TGTGCCAGCAGTCCTACTCCTGACACGGCTGGCTACACCTTC. The chain joins TRBV2 to TRBJ1-2, with no clear D. CDR1 is SNHLY, CDR2 FYNNEI, per germline. This CDR3 spans 14 amino acids. The ends were cut back, 5 bases at V and 7 bases at J, with 17 bases in the middle.

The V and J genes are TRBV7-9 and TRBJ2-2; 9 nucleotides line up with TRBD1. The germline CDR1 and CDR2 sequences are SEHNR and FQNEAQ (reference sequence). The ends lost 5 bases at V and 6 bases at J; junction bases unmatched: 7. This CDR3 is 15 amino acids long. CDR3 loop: CASSPGTGTAGELFF. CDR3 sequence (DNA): TGTGCCAGCAGCCCCGGGACAGGGACGGCCGGGGAGCTGTTTTTT.

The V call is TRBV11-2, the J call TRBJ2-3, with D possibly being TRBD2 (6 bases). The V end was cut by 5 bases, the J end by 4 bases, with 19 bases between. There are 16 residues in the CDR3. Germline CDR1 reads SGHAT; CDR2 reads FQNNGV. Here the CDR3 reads CASSTGNSGDSDTQYF. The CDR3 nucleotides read TGTGCCAGCAGCACCGGGAATAGCGGAGACTCAGATACGCAGTATTTT.

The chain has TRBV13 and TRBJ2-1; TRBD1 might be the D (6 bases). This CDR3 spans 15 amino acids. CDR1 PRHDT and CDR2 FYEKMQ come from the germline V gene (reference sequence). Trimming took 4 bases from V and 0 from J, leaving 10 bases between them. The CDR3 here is CASSSTGRSYNEQFF. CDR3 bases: TGTGCCAGCAGCTCAACAGGGCGCTCCTACAATGAGCAGTTCTTC.

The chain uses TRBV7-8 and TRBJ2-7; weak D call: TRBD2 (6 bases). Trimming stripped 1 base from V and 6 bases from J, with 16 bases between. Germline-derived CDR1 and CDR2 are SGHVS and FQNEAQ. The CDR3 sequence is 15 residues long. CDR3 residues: CASSLVAGPRGEQYF. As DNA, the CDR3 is TGTGCCAGCAGCTTAGTGGCGGGACCTAGAGGCGAGCAGTACTTC.